This T cell receptor beta chain was sequenced in a study of blood T cell repertoires in COVID-19. Study at large: Spain, Italy and the United States supplied samples that represented acute and convalescent COVID-19.

Per the original methods: Amplified reference gene primers provided the basis for estimating nucleated cell counts. Only in-frame clones appear in the TCRdb table, and some are missing; sequencing was by immunoSEQ multiplex PCR. V, J and clone size were drawn from that table, and D and trimming were deduced from the DNA. The sample lists 250,000 to 350,000 clones; 86% were seen once. Germline CDR1 is SEHNR and CDR2 is FQNEAQ (reference sequence). The CDR3 consists of 15 residues. Germline trimming cut 5 bases from V and 3 bases from J; bases unmatched to any gene: 6. Participants had their cohort set by participant-reported clinical history. What the recovered Cohort 3 donors had was two negative PCRs, clearance, or symptom resolution.

V usage is TRBV7-9 and J usage is TRBJ2-3, with 9 bases identical to TRBD1. Sequenced input: PBMCs or T cells enriched from blood (not recorded which). This receptor was obtained from a woman younger than 30 who had recovered from COVID-19. The CDR3 sequence is CASSPGQGQTDTQYF. CDR3 in DNA: TGTGCCAGCAGCCCAGGACAGGGGCAGACAGATACGCAGTATTTT.